The 11 T cell receptor beta chains below come from one sample, sequenced in a study of vaccination effects on CD4 cells after COVID-19. Some clones are missing from TCRdb's copy, which holds only in-frame ones; the method was immunoSEQ multiplex PCR. The data hold some 24,000 clones, with roughly 80% observed a single time. Under the ViraFEST assay, PBMC were stimulated with viral peptide pools so that antigen-specific CD4+ T cells expanded. Sequencing was performed afterwards. CD4+ T cells were isolated after about nine days of culture. The healthy vaccine recipients, who had no prior SARS-CoV-2 infection, showed negative nucleocapsid antibodies. Their antigen targets remain unknown. The sample was CD4+ T cells from PBMCs cultured with HCoV-NL63 spike peptides, taken before COVID-19 vaccination. The source is a human donor who received a COVID-19 vaccine.

V is TRBV7-4 and J is TRBJ2-7, with a possible D match to TRBD2 (7 bases). The CDR3 runs to 18 residues. V was cut by 2 bases and J by 4 bases, with 24 bases left in between. CDR1 SGHVT and CDR2 SQSDAQ come from the germline V gene. CDR3 amino acids: CASSLIGPRGGRKYEQYF. The CDR3 DNA is TGTGCCAGCAGCTTAATTGGCCCCAGGGGCGGGAGAAAATACGAGCAGTACTTC.

The rearrangement links TRBV7-9 to TRBJ2-2; D is ambiguous. CDR1 is SEHNR, CDR2 FQNEAQ, per germline (reference sequence). The V end lost 0 bases, the J end lost 6 bases, and 2 bases lay between the germline ends. This CDR3 is 12 amino acids long. CDR3 region: CASSLAAGELFF. CDR3 sequence (DNA): TGTGCCAGCAGCTTAGCGGCCGGGGAGCTGTTTTTT.

There are a few counts of this clone. V and J are TRBV5-1 and TRBJ2-1; D possibly corresponds to TRBD2 (6 bases). Germline V gene lookup returns CDR1 SGHRS and CDR2 YFSETQ. The V and J ends lost 6 bases and 1 base respectively, with 14 bases between them. The CDR3 is 15 residues long. The CDR3 region is CASTTVGGSYNEQFF. DNA of the CDR3: TGCGCCAGCACCACCGTTGGAGGGTCCTACAATGAGCAGTTCTTC.

The J gene is TRBJ1-2, the V gene TRBV4-1; D call uncertain. V gave up 0 bases and J gave up 8 bases, with 10 bases separating them. The V gene's germline CDR1 is MGHRA and CDR2 YSYEKL. CDR3 length: 13 amino acids. The DNA of the CDR3 is TGCGCCAGCAGCCAAGAGTCAGGTTGGGGCTACACCTTC. Translation: CASSQESGWGYTF.

The chain carries TRBV5-5 and TRBJ1-6; 7 positions match TRBD1. The CDR3 loop spans 14 amino acids. From germline, CDR1 is SGHKS and CDR2 YYEKEE (reference sequence). The V segment lost 7 bases and the J segment 6 bases; nucleotides outside the gene matches: 7. The CDR3 DNA is TGTGCCAGCGGTCCGGGACAGCTTAATTCACCCCTCCACTTT. Encoded protein: CASGPGQLNSPLHF.

The J gene is TRBJ1-6, the V gene TRBV10-2, with D possibly being TRBD1 (6 bases). The V end lost 7 bases, the J end lost 6 bases, and 16 bases lay between the germline ends. Germline CDR1 is WSHSY and CDR2 is SAAADI. This CDR3 contains 15 residues. The CDR3 DNA sequence: TGCGCCAGCATGCTCGAGACAGGAGCTAATTCACCCCTCCACTTT. It specifies CASMLETGANSPLHF.

The chain couples TRBV5-1 to TRBJ2-1; 10 bases match TRBD2. This CDR3 spans 18 amino acids. V lost 0 bases, J lost 1 base, and 7 bases stayed unmatched. Germline CDR1 reads SGHRS; CDR2 reads YFSETQ. The CDR3 is CASSLAYSGGGSYNEQFF. The CDR3, as DNA: TGCGCCAGCAGCTTGGCTTACAGCGGGGGGGGGTCCTACAATGAGCAGTTCTTC.

This rearrangement joins TRBV7-9 to TRBJ1-1; TRBD1 matches 7 bases. V gave up 5 bases and J gave up 5 bases; unmatched junction bases: 11. CDR1 and CDR2 from the germline V gene are SEHNR and FQNEAQ (reference sequence). The CDR3 is 15 residues long. CDR3 DNA sequence: TGTGCCAGCAGCACTACAGGGGTCAGAATGACTGAAGCTTTCTTT. Translating it yields CASSTTGVRMTEAFF.

The V and J genes are TRBV6-5 and TRBJ1-3, with D unclear. The CDR3 loop spans 15 amino acids. The V gene lost 5 bases and the J gene lost 3 bases, with 14 bases spanning the gap. Germline assignment: CDR1 MNHEY and CDR2 SVGAGI. The CDR3 nucleotides are TGTGCCAGCAGTACGGCTATAACCGGTGGAAACACCATATATTTT. It translates to CASSTAITGGNTIYF.

This clone was seen once. The chain combines TRBV5-4 with TRBJ1-6; weak D call: TRBD1 (6 bases). V lost 0 bases, J lost 7 bases, and 11 bases lay in between. This CDR3 spans 15 amino acids. Per the germline V gene, CDR1 is SGHNT and CDR2 is YYREEE (reference sequence). DNA of the CDR3: TGTGCCAGCAGCTTGGGAACAGGGCGGAATTCACCCCTCCACTTT. Amino acids: CASSLGTGRNSPLHF.

The V call is TRBV15, the J call TRBJ1-3; D is uncertain. This CDR3 region has 15 residues. The V gene's germline CDR1 is LNHNV and CDR2 YYDKDF (reference sequence). V was pared by 1 base and J by 0 bases, with 7 bases between. The CDR3 loop is CATSRGGLSGNTIYF. The CDR3 DNA sequence: TGTGCCACCAGCAGAGGAGGGCTCTCTGGAAACACCATATATTTT.